These 10 T cell receptor beta chains were all obtained from the same sample, sequenced in a study of blood T cell repertoires in COVID-19. Clones were sequenced by immunoSEQ multiplex PCR, and TCRdb holds only the in-frame ones, with some missing. The sample includes about 170,000 clones, about four fifths of them seen just once. Input material: PBMCs or T cells enriched from blood (not recorded which). These receptors originate from a middle-aged man who had recovered from COVID-19.

The V and J genes are TRBV7-9 and TRBJ1-3; 7 bases are a match to TRBD1. The CDR3 is 14 residues long. V shed 3 bases, J shed 3 bases, and the junction held 2 bases outside the gene matches. Germline CDR1 reads SEHNR; CDR2 reads FQNEAQ (reference sequence). The DNA of the CDR3 is TGTGCCAGCAGCTTTGACAGGGTTGGAAACACCATATATTTT. This translates into CASSFDRVGNTIYF.

The sample holds one count of this clone. The CDR3, as DNA: TGTGCCAGCTCACCACGAGACGCGGATGCCTATGGCTACACCTTC. Encoded protein: CASSPRDADAYGYTF. The rearrangement joins TRBV18 to TRBJ1-2; unclear D gene. V gave up 1 base and J gave up 4 bases, with 13 bases separating them. The CDR3 covers 15 residues. The germline V gene encodes CDR1 KGHSH and CDR2 LQKENI.

This clone was seen only once. The rearrangement uses TRBV30 and TRBJ1-5; D might be TRBD1 (5 bases). The V end lost 0 bases, the J end lost 5 bases, and 11 bases lay between the germline ends. Per the germline V gene, CDR1 is GTSNPN and CDR2 is SVGIG (reference sequence). The CDR3 has 14 residues. The CDR3 protein is CAWSVGGDHQPQHF. For the CDR3, the DNA is TGTGCCTGGAGTGTTGGAGGGGATCATCAGCCCCAGCATTTT.

This chain uses TRBV7-3 with TRBJ2-5, with D unclear. This CDR3 is 13 amino acids long. The V and J ends lost 4 bases and 3 bases respectively, with 9 bases between them. Germline V gene lookup returns CDR1 SGHTA and CDR2 FQGTGA. CDR3 in amino acids: CASSSHPKETQYF. CDR3 nucleotides: TGTGCCAGCAGCTCACACCCAAAAGAGACCCAGTACTTC.

The chain uses TRBV3-1 (or the pseudogene TRBV3-2) and TRBJ1-2, with D unclear. CDR1 and CDR2 from the germline V gene are LGHDT and YNNKEL (reference sequence). V was clipped by 4 bases and J by 4 bases, with 19 bases between them. There are 16 residues in the CDR3. CDR3: CASSPRGGMGSYGYTF. The CDR3 DNA reads as TGTGCCAGCAGCCCGCGGGGAGGGATGGGGTCCTATGGCTACACCTTC.

This clone was observed a few times. This chain links TRBV7-8 with TRBJ2-1; 11 nucleotides agree with TRBD2. In germline, CDR1 is SGHVS, CDR2 FQNEAQ. Trimming cost V 5 bases and J 0 bases; bases outside gene matches: 12. The CDR3 contains 19 residues. The DNA of the CDR3 is TGTGCCAGCAGCGCCTCCAGACTAGCGGGGCTTAGCTCCTACAATGAGCAGTTCTTC. This translates into CASSASRLAGLSSYNEQFF.

This chain links TRBV21-1 with TRBJ1-6. TRBV21-1 is marked as a pseudogene. The CDR3 is made up of 18 amino acids. For the CDR3, the DNA is TGTGCCAGCAGCAAACGCGGTATCGACTCAAGGAGGAATTCACCCCTCCACTTT. Encoded protein: CASSKRGIDSRRNSPLHF.

The CDR3, as DNA: TGTGCCACCAGCAGAAGGGGCCGGGACACTGAAGCTTTCTTT. It codes for CATSRRGRDTEAFF. The genes are TRBV15 and TRBJ1-1, with D possibly being TRBD1 (5 bases). Germline CDR1 reads LNHNV; CDR2 reads YYDKDF (reference sequence). Trimming stripped 2 bases from V and 3 bases from J, with 10 bases between. The CDR3 is 14 residues long.

This clone was counted a single time. The V and J genes are TRBV12-3 or TRBV12-4 and TRBJ2-1, with 7 nucleotides matching TRBD2. This CDR3 is built from 13 residues. V lost 4 bases and J lost 9; bases outside the gene matches: 6. CDR3 in amino acids: CASSWRGGSEQFF. CDR3 DNA sequence: TGTGCCAGCAGTTGGCGGGGAGGGAGTGAGCAGTTCTTC.

The V call is TRBV5-6, the J call TRBJ2-1; TRBD2 might be the D (6 bases). Germline assignment: CDR1 SGHDT and CDR2 YYEEEE. The CDR3 has 16 residues. Trimming took off 4 bases at V and 2 bases at J, with 16 bases between the two ends. This CDR3 reads CASSQQRGSAYNEQFF. The DNA for the CDR3 is TGTGCCAGCAGCCAGCAACGGGGGAGCGCCTACAATGAGCAGTTCTTC.